This record looks at one T cell receptor (beta chain) sequence and its context. This clone came up a few times. Its antigen is unknown. No base quality information exists; no much larger clone differs at one position. The cohort consisted of approximately 690 healthy bone marrow donors. All cohort members were sampled while nominally healthy, although unrecorded immune exposures were likely present. The donor was CMV seropositive and was included in the group of almost 300 seropositive cohort members. Each donor provided a peripheral blood sample, and peripheral blood mononuclear cells were used for TCR beta sequencing. Genomic DNA extraction from the blood cell samples was performed with the Qiagen DNeasy Blood Extraction Kit. This entry comes from a study of cytomegalovirus exposure and HLA in healthy donors (dated by TCRdb to between 2016 and 2019). Turning to the overall study: An earlier analysis of 587 of the donors reported about 260 Gb of sequence data and 90 million to 120 million unique TCR beta sequences obtained from some 170 million T cells. To predict cytomegalovirus infection status, the study brought together high-throughput TCR immunosequencing, statistical association of individual TCRs with disease status, and machine learning. A later analysis re-analyzed previously published TCR beta repertoires from 660 or so donors and added high-resolution HLA genotyping to study TCR occurrence patterns. To decide whether each TCR beta V gene segment behaved as functional or pseudogenic, an earlier analysis of fewer than 750 of the donors relied on high-throughput TCR beta sequencing. Alongside the repertoire data, information on donor age, sex, ethnicity and CMV serostatus was compiled. Among under 450 genotyped donors of the cohort, an average of about 240,000 unique TCR beta nucleotide sequences were sequenced per donor, around a sixth of them non-productive. In a later genetic analysis, genome-wide SNP genotypes for about three fifths of the roughly 670 donors were used, and that subset was treated as a discovery cohort. Both class I and class II loci were covered by HLA typing, at four-digit resolution. Typing coverage differed by locus: A, B, C, DRB1 and DQB1 were typed in about 629-630 donors, DQA1 in 500 to 550, DPA1 in approximately 600, and DPB1 in around 440. A separate validation cohort of roughly 120 different subjects was used in addition to the roughly 700-subject first cohort. Rather than using new phenotypic data, the later analysis identified candidate immune exposures from TCR beta sequences and from how often those sequences occurred across donors. Using immunosequencing, the study profiled T cell repertoires from 550 to 750 subjects and related those repertoires to cytomegalovirus serostatus. Every discovery cohort repertoire had been produced on one sequencing platform. About 300 gigabases of sequencing data and approximately 80 million unique TCR sequences were included in an early release covering about 620 HLA-typed donors. A handful of DR-DQ haplotypes were treated as single units for association and clustering because of strong linkage in the cohort. Of the roughly 400 genotyped donors, around 81% fell in the genetic ancestry cluster associated with self-reported Caucasian donors. The aim of the study was to test whether cataloging public T cell receptors could identify signatures of past pathogen exposure.

The CDR3 starts with the cysteine, ends with the phenylalanine, and has 14 residues. The entry retains the CDR3 DNA only, 42 bases that are in frame from base 1. The germline V gene specifies SGHTA as CDR1 and FQGNSA as CDR2. Relative to germline, V is 0 bases shorter and J is 7 bases shorter, with 12 bases between their ends. What the work shows at the level of the full study, not this receptor alone: Correlated functional status among segregating V segments might reflect linkage disequilibrium, but an unknown experimental factor could not be ruled out. Most TCR sequences were observed very rarely across donors, whereas some public TCRs were present in many individuals. A later analysis found that most CMV-associated TCR beta chains appeared HLA-restricted, with HLA associations seemingly driven largely by CMV exposure. Compared with the 666-donor mean, donors in an Asian-associated ancestry cluster had fewer N-insertions in productive TCRs, according to a later genetic analysis. CMV serostatus was the only immune exposure information available for the cohort. A later genetic analysis associated a missense DCLRE1C variant with V-gene and J-gene trimming of TCR beta chains, and an independent cohort replicated the association. Because counts were too low, 15 to 20 rarely observed V segments, including chromosome 9 orphons, were left out of the earlier analysis of a few hundred of the donors. A total of around 150 TCR beta chains were listed by the study as associated with cytomegalovirus. When HLA alleles, especially DR and DQ, strongly co-occurred, TCR associations were difficult to assign to individual alleles. Presence/absence analyses assumed roughly uniform sequencing depth across donors, an assumption that may not hold. A later analysis found that TCR association rates varied across HLA loci, with DRB1 alleles showing the most associated TCRs and HLA-C alleles the fewest. Only TCR beta chains were sequenced in this cohort, and the absence of alpha or paired-chain data limited detectable features. In vitro tests confirmed that a few of the cytomegalovirus-associated TCR beta chains recognize cytomegalovirus antigens. The classifier was reported to diagnose cytomegalovirus status with high specificity and sensitivity in both the original cohort and the validation cohort. According to the authors, the approach could potentially be generalized to other disease states and immunological phenotypes. Several of the top co-occurrence clusters appeared to be linked to parvovirus B19, influenza, CMV and Epstein-Barr virus, according to a later analysis. HLA typing was unavailable for some donors at each locus, so association tests used only the typed subset. A later analysis found that HLA-associated TCR beta chains were more clonally expanded and had lower generation probabilities than equally common non-associated chains. A further reported finding was that TCR beta sequences accurately predicted the HLA-A and HLA-B alleles for most subjects in the first cohort. A group of highly shared sequence variants was considered likely to be a technical artifact of the sequencing pipeline. The 87-base-pair reads could not distinguish some IMGT-functional V segments, including TRBV6-2 and TRBV6-3, so those segments were excluded. Broadly in line with IMGT annotations, most TCR beta V segments showed up in productive rearrangements about 87% or about 30% of the time in an earlier analysis of 450 to 600 of the donors. Specific HLA alleles were associated with some 15,000 TCR beta sequences at a false discovery rate of 0.05 in a later analysis.

Libraries came from the immunoSEQ multiplex PCR assay. A mixture of 60 forward primers for TCR Vbeta segments and 13 reverse primers for TCR Jbeta segments was used in the multiplex PCR. The CDR3 region of rearranged TCR beta genes was amplified from genomic DNA by a multiplex PCR assay. The amplified TCR beta libraries were sequenced on the Illumina HiSeq System as 87-base-pair reads. On the authors' methods: A later analysis tallied 75 million to 95 million unique TCR beta chains across the 640 or so repertoires, and some 12 million of those chains were shared by two or more donors. Raw reads were error-corrected and collapsed into unique sequences by a nearest-neighbor algorithm in which closely related sequences were merged to remove PCR and sequencing errors. Alignment of CDR3 sequences to IMGT reference sequences was used to assign V, D and J gene segments. For a sequence to be retained, a match of at least six nucleotides to both a V gene segment and a J gene segment was required. A rearrangement counted as productive if the CDR3 had no stop codons and remained in frame with V and J, and every other rearrangement counted as non-productive. Following IMGT convention, CDR3 was defined as the stretch from the second conserved V-encoded cysteine to the conserved J-encoded phenylalanine. In an earlier analysis of 587 of the donors, sequences lacking an unambiguous match to a single V gene segment were excluded. An earlier analysis of some 610 of the donors called V segments functional above 56.7% productive rearrangements and segregating when the between-donor standard deviation exceeded 5%. A statistical classification framework was developed to diagnose cytomegalovirus status using the catalog of TCR beta chain sequences. In a later analysis, V and J genes were assigned by comparing TCR nucleotide sequences against IMGT/GENE-DB human TR gene sequences. A later analysis assigned CDR3 sequences and most-parsimonious VDJ recombination scenarios with the TCRdist pipeline. A later analysis defined each TCR beta chain by its CDR3 amino acid sequence plus V-gene family, and excluded reads lacking a unique V-gene family. In a later analysis, approximately 640 highly shared, low-generation-probability nucleotide sequences were removed to address suspected cross-contamination and a sequencing artifact. For each public chain, a later analysis derived a clonal expansion index from normalized ranks of inferred template counts within each repertoire. In a later analysis, generation probabilities were computed with a VDJ recombination model fitted to out-of-frame rearrangements, and the resulting probabilities were checked against IGoR. In a later analysis, hypergeometric tests were used to score TCR-TCR, TCR-HLA and TCR-CMV co-occurrence, with a repertoire-size bias correction applied to TCR pairs. In a later analysis, false discovery rates were estimated by permuting HLA or CMV assignments 20 times. In a later analysis, co-occurring TCRs were grouped with DBSCAN, and TCRdist sequence similarity was added when clustering was performed within HLA-allele-positive subsets. Co-occurrence clustering excluded repertoires with fewer than 30,000 or more than 120,000 public chains, plus five with anomalous nucleotide sharing. TCRdb mirrors the immuneACCESS table, restricted to in-frame sequences. Some clones are absent from its copies; in checked studies, under half trace to an unresolved V gene, and the reason for the others is unknown. V and J calls and clone size are copied from that table; D and trimming were computed from the DNA. For this sample the table gives approximately 120,000 clones, of which 74% were detected only once. The top ten constitute about 4% of the sample.

This TCR derives from a woman between 50 and 59 years old in good health and CMV-seropositive. Sequenced material: PBMCs. This receptor chain uses TRBV7-2 and TRBJ1-2; TRBD1 could be the D gene, as 5 bases match. The CDR3 in this case is CASSLAGSGLGYTF. The DNA is as follows: TGTGCCAGCAGCTTAGCAGGTTCAGGGCTTGGCTACACCTTC.